This TCR beta chain was profiled in a study of blood T cell repertoires in COVID-19. The protocol was immunoSEQ multiplex PCR, while the TCRdb copy is restricted to in-frame clones and leaves out a portion. This sample has about 260,000 clones, with about 91% found just once. The CDR3 loop spans 14 amino acids. V lost 3 bases to trimming and J lost 6 bases; unmatched junction nucleotides: 8. CDR1 DFQATT and CDR2 SNEGSKA come from the germline V gene (reference sequence). This chain uses TRBV20-1 with TRBJ1-5; the match to TRBD1 covers 7 bases. The sequencing input was PBMCs or T cells enriched from blood (not recorded which). This clonotype originated in a woman aged 40 to 50 with acute COVID-19. The chain's CDR3 is CSASQGETSQPQHF. In DNA form, the CDR3 reads TGCAGTGCTAGTCAGGGGGAGACGAGTCAGCCCCAGCATTTT.